The following is a T cell receptor beta chain sequence with its context. The CDR3 is 14 amino acids. The V gene end was trimmed by 3 bases and the J gene end by 2 bases; junction bases not matched to a gene: 1. Germline V gives CDR1 KGHSH, CDR2 LQKENI. This entry comes from a study of T-cell reconstitution after alpha-beta-depleted transplantation in children. Unique molecular identifiers tagged the TCRbeta library. Using its own MiXCR run on the PCR reads, TCRdb lists one record per CDR3 protein. The sample has around 380,000 distinct CDR3 sequences; about a tenth are singletons. This chain uses TRBV18 with TRBJ1-1, with TRBD1 identical over 9 bases. The sequencing used PBMCs from the stem cell graft donor, collected from the stem cell graft. The receptor was derived from a human donor who donated a stem cell graft to a child with acute myeloid leukemia. CDR3 nucleotides: TGTGCCAGCTCACCGGACAGGGGAAACACTGAAGCTTTCTTT. Translated, it gives CASSPDRGNTEAFF.